These 27 T cell receptor beta chains were all obtained from the same sample, sequenced in a study of T cells in tuberculosis. Only in-frame clones appear in the TCRdb table, and some are missing; sequencing was by immunoSEQ multiplex PCR. The sample holds more than 9,000 clones; approximately 94% are singletons and the top ten take around 13%. The material sequenced was PBMCs. These TCRs come from an adult with tuberculosis.

J is TRBJ2-1 and V is TRBV5-1; TRBD2 matches 16 bases. V was clipped by 3 bases and J by 14 bases; unmatched bases: 5. The CDR3 is 14 amino acids. CDR1 is SGHRS and CDR2 is YFSETQ in the germline V gene. The CDR3 sequence: CASSSGTSGREEFF. The DNA of the CDR3 is TGCGCCAGCAGCTCCGGGACTAGCGGGAGGGAAGAGTTCTTC. The whole variable domain, remainder taken from reference TRBV5-1 and TRBJ2-1, is KAGVTQTPRYLIKTRGQQVTLSCSPISGHRSVSWYQQTPGQGLQFLFEYFSETQRNKGNFPGRFSGRQFSNSRSEMNVSTLELGDSALYLCASSSGTSGREEFFGPGTRLTVL.

CDR3 in DNA: TGCGCCAGCAGCTTGGGGGTGGGGGCGCGTGAAAAACTGTTTTTT. Residues: CASSLGVGAREKLFF. This chain joins TRBV5-1 and TRBJ1-4, with D possibly matching TRBD1 (6 bases). The V end lost 0 bases, the J end lost 7 bases, and 13 bases lay between the germline ends. This CDR3 has 15 amino acids. The V gene's germline CDR1 is SGHRS and CDR2 YFSETQ.

The chain recombines TRBV13 with TRBJ2-1; 11 bases fit TRBD2. The CDR3 spans 17 residues. Looked up from germline, CDR1 is PRHDT and CDR2 is FYEKMQ (reference sequence). J was trimmed by 7 bases and V by 8 bases; bases with no gene match: 16. This chain's CDR3 is CASQILAGVSVGNEQFF. The CDR3 DNA sequence: TGTGCCAGCCAAATACTAGCGGGGGTATCGGTCGGGAATGAGCAGTTCTTC.

The genes are TRBV5-1 and TRBJ2-5; no firm D call. This CDR3 has 13 amino acids. Trimming pared 6 bases from V and 5 bases from J, leaving 14 bases between. Germline values: CDR1 SGHRS, CDR2 YFSETQ. CDR3 loop: CASTVGPQETQYF. The CDR3 DNA is TGCGCCAGCACCGTTGGGCCCCAGGAGACCCAGTACTTC.

With respect to this clone: The junction departs from germline at one end; a sequencing error may be responsible. The chain recombines TRBV7-3 with TRBJ2-1, with 8 bases aligning to TRBD2. The length of the CDR3 is 15 residues. Germline V gene data show CDR1 as SGHTA and CDR2 as FQGTGA. The CDR3 DNA is TGTGCCAGCAGCCTAACTAGCGGCACCTACAATGAGCAGTTCTTC. This encodes CASSLTSGTYNEQFF.

This clone was detected only once. V and J are TRBV27 and TRBJ2-2, with 8 bases matching TRBD1. Germline V gene sequence: CDR1 MNHEY, CDR2 SMNVEV (reference sequence). V dropped 4 bases and J dropped 6; count of bases not matched to a gene: 7. This CDR3 is built from 15 residues. The CDR3 nucleotides read TGTGCCAGCAGTTCCCTGACAGGGGAACCCGGGGAGCTGTTTTTT. It codes for CASSSLTGEPGELFF.

The rearrangement links TRBV10-3 to TRBJ2-5, with 10 positions matching TRBD2. The CDR3 loop spans 14 amino acids. The ends lost 5 bases at V and 5 bases at J; junction bases unmatched: 5. CDR1 is ENHRY and CDR2 is SYGVKD in the germline V gene. CDR3 amino acids: CAISSGGARETQYF. The CDR3 bases are TGTGCCATCAGTAGCGGGGGGGCTAGGGAGACCCAGTACTTC.

The chain combines TRBV4-1 with TRBJ1-2; maybe TRBD1 (6 bases). The CDR3 length is 13 residues. Germline V lookup: CDR1 MGHRA, CDR2 YSYEKL. Trimming removed 1 base from V and 4 bases from J, with 7 bases in between. This CDR3 is CASSQAGVYGYTF. The CDR3 DNA reads TGCGCCAGCAGCCAAGCAGGGGTCTATGGCTACACCTTC.

This clone has only a few counts. The J gene is TRBJ1-1, the V gene TRBV4-1, with a tentative D call TRBD1 (5 bases). The CDR3 contains 15 residues. The ends were cut back, 4 bases at V and 3 bases at J, with 15 bases in the middle. Germline V gene sequence: CDR1 MGHRA, CDR2 YSYEKL. The CDR3 spells CASSRRLGGDTEAFF. The CDR3 DNA follows: TGCGCCAGCAGCCGCCGCTTGGGGGGGGACACTGAAGCTTTCTTT.

The chain is built from TRBV10-3 and TRBJ2-7; tentative D call: TRBD1 (6 bases). This CDR3 is built from 12 residues. In germline, CDR1 is ENHRY, CDR2 SYGVKD. Trimming took off 6 bases at V and 5 bases at J, with 11 bases between the two ends. CDR3 sequence (DNA): TGTGCCATCAGGCGGGCAGGGGACGAGCAGTACTTC. It translates to CAIRRAGDEQYF.

This chain uses TRBV4-1 with TRBJ2-5, with 12 bases that match TRBD2. The germline V gene encodes CDR1 MGHRA and CDR2 YSYEKL. The trim removed 3 bases at V and 5 bases at J, leaving 13 bases unmatched. The CDR3 is 18 amino acids. In DNA, the CDR3 is TGCGCCAGCAGCCAGGTACATCTAGCGGGAGGGCCGCGGGAGACCCAGTACTTC. Translated, it gives CASSQVHLAGGPRETQYF.

J is TRBJ1-1 and V is TRBV12-5; no reliable D call. V was trimmed by 2 bases and J by 6 bases, leaving 37 bases between them. Germline-derived CDR1 and CDR2 are LGHNT and FRNRAP. The CDR3 runs 22 residues. In DNA, the CDR3 is TGTGCTAGTGGTTTGCCTGAAACAATCGATTTTCCGGGTGGTCGGTCGTACCCTGAAGCTTTCTTT. Translating it yields CASGLPETIDFPGGRSYPEAFF.

The chain couples TRBV4-1 to TRBJ2-1; 8 bases match TRBD2. This CDR3 is built from 16 residues. V shed 3 bases and J 5 bases; nucleotides not matched to a gene: 9. Germline CDR1 is MGHRA and CDR2 is YSYEKL. CDR3: CASSHSTGGPHNEQFF. The CDR3 region has the DNA TGCGCCAGCAGCCATTCAACGGGGGGGCCCCACAATGAGCAGTTCTTC.

The chain joins TRBV6-1 to TRBJ1-2; D ambiguous. V was shortened by 7 bases and J by 3 bases, with 15 bases between the two germline ends. Per germline, CDR1 MNHNS and CDR2 SASEGT. The CDR3 runs to 14 residues. The CDR3: CASTAREEYYGYTF. In nucleotides, the CDR3 is TGTGCCAGCACCGCGAGGGAGGAGTACTATGGCTACACCTTC.

The gene calls are TRBV19 and TRBJ2-3; 8 bases align to TRBD2. From germline, CDR1 is LNHDA and CDR2 SQIVND (reference sequence). V dropped 0 bases and J dropped 6; count of bases not matched to a gene: 11. The CDR3 extends over 17 amino acids. The CDR3 loop reads CASSIDGAAGAYDTQYF. CDR3 nucleotides: TGTGCCAGTAGTATAGATGGGGCAGCGGGGGCTTATGATACGCAGTATTTT. The full variable domain, completed using reference TRBV19 and TRBJ2-3, is DGGITQSPKYLFRKEGQNVTLSCEQNLNHDAMYWYRQDPGQGLRLIYYSQIVNDFQKGDIAEGYSVSREKKESFPLTVTSAQKNPTAFYLCASSIDGAAGAYDTQYFGPGTRLTVL.

The rearrangement uses TRBV5-5 and TRBJ1-2; tentatively, D is TRBD1 (6 bases). The CDR3 is 14 amino acids. Germline CDR1 reads SGHKS; CDR2 reads YYEKEE (reference sequence). The V end lost 3 bases, the J end lost 8 bases, and 17 bases lay between the germline ends. CDR3 sequence reads: CASSWTQGSGGYTF. CDR3 bases: TGTGCCAGCAGCTGGACACAGGGCTCTGGGGGCTACACCTTC.

This clone occurred once. V is TRBV9 and J is TRBJ2-3; D possibly corresponds to TRBD2 (5 bases). Trimming removed 2 bases at V and 1 base at J, with 14 bases between. The CDR3 consists of 16 residues. The V gene's germline CDR1 is SGDLS and CDR2 YYNGEE. The CDR3 sequence: CASSVSPGIRTDTQYF. In DNA form, the CDR3 reads TGTGCCAGCAGCGTTTCCCCCGGGATCCGCACAGATACGCAGTATTTT.

CDR3 sequence (DNA): TGTGCCAGCAGCAAGGGGACTAGCGGGTTCCAAGAGACCCAGTACTTC. Translating gives CASSKGTSGFQETQYF. V and J are TRBV7-2 and TRBJ2-5; 12 bases align to TRBD2. Trimming cost V 5 bases and J 1 base; bases outside gene matches: 5. Germline V gene sequence: CDR1 SGHTA, CDR2 FQGNSA. The CDR3 loop spans 16 amino acids.

The chain combines TRBV7-9 with TRBJ2-7; 7 nucleotides match TRBD1. The germline CDR1 and CDR2 sequences are SEHNR and FQNEAQ (reference sequence). The CDR3 is 16 amino acids. With V trimmed by 10 bases and J by 6 bases, 21 bases remained unmatched. The DNA of the CDR3 is TGTGCCACAGGGCGAGGGGCTCGACAGGGTAGGGTCGAGCAGTACTTC. Translating gives CATGRGARQGRVEQYF.

This rearrangement joins TRBV9 to TRBJ2-1; maybe TRBD2 (5 bases). The ends were cut back, 0 bases at V and 4 bases at J, with 23 bases in the middle. The length of the CDR3 is 19 residues. Looked up from germline, CDR1 is SGDLS and CDR2 is YYNGEE. The DNA of the CDR3 is TGTGCCAGCAGCGTAGGCCCTTCTGAGGGCTTTATGGGGTACAATGAGCAGTTCTTC. Protein product: CASSVGPSEGFMGYNEQFF.

J is TRBJ2-7 and V is TRBV10-3; TRBD2 is a possible D gene (7 bases). The V and J ends lost 0 bases and 0 bases respectively, with 9 bases between them. The CDR3 runs to 15 residues. Germline CDR1 is ENHRY and CDR2 is SYGVKD. For the CDR3, the DNA is TGTGCCATCAGTGAGTCCGGGGGGCGCTCCTACGAGCAGTACTTC. Residues: CAISESGGRSYEQYF.

The genes are TRBV5-6 and TRBJ2-3, with 11 bases lining up with TRBD2. V trimming: 4 bases; J trimming: 4 bases; junction bases outside the gene matches: 5. CDR3 size: 15 residues. Germline CDR1 reads SGHDT; CDR2 reads YYEEEE. The CDR3 DNA is TGTGCCAGCAGCCCCCTAGCGGGGGGTTCAGATACGCAGTATTTT. This gives the protein CASSPLAGGSDTQYF.

This clone was seen once. This rearrangement joins TRBV30 to TRBJ1-5; 9 bases line up with TRBD1. Germline-derived CDR1 and CDR2 are GTSNPN and SVGIG (reference sequence). J was trimmed by 1 base and V by 1 base; bases with no gene match: 2. The CDR3 consists of 15 residues. CDR3 amino acids: CAWSGGTGSNQPQHF. CDR3 DNA sequence: TGTGCCTGGAGTGGCGGGACAGGGAGCAATCAGCCCCAGCATTTT.

The J gene is TRBJ2-5, the V gene TRBV7-2, with TRBD2 matching 12 bases. The CDR3 loop spans 15 amino acids. V lost 5 bases to trimming and J lost 5 bases; unmatched junction nucleotides: 6. The germline gives CDR1 SGHTA, CDR2 FQGNSA. The CDR3 DNA is TGTGCCAGCAGCCCCCTAGCGGGAGGGGGGGAGACCCAGTACTTC. Translation gives CASSPLAGGGETQYF.

The chain uses TRBV5-4 and TRBJ2-2, with 8 bases matching TRBD2. CDR1 SGHNT and CDR2 YYREEE come from the germline V gene (reference sequence). The V gene end was trimmed by 1 base and the J gene end by 5 bases; junction bases not matched to a gene: 13. The CDR3 has 18 amino acids. In DNA form, the CDR3 reads TGTGCCAGCAGCTTGAAACGGGGGGGCCCTTGGGGGACCGGGGAGCTGTTTTTT. Amino acid sequence: CASSLKRGGPWGTGELFF.

This clone came up once. V gene TRBV10-2 combines with J gene TRBJ2-7; D possibly corresponds to TRBD1 (6 bases). V lost 7 bases to trimming and J lost 2 bases, with 15 bases between them. Germline assignment: CDR1 WSHSY and CDR2 SAAADI. The CDR3 covers 14 residues. In DNA form, the CDR3 reads TGCGCCAGCATCCAGGGGTCAGCTACCTACGAGCAGTACTTC. Amino acids: CASIQGSATYEQYF.

This chain joins TRBV13 and TRBJ2-7; 8 bases are a match to TRBD1. CDR1 is PRHDT and CDR2 is FYEKMQ in the germline V gene (reference sequence). The V segment lost 1 base and the J segment 3 bases; nucleotides outside the gene matches: 5. The CDR3 totals 15 residues. The DNA of the CDR3 is TGTGCCAGCAGCTTAGCACGAGGACAGGGCTACGAGCAGTACTTC. This gives the protein CASSLARGQGYEQYF. Combining the CDR3 with reference TRBV13 and TRBJ2-7 gives the whole variable domain AAGVIQSPRHLIKEKRETATLKCYPIPRHDTVYWYQQGPGQDPQFLISFYEKMQSDKGSIPDRFSAQQFSDYHSELNMSSLELGDSALYFCASSLARGQGYEQYFGPGTRLTVT.